The entry below describes one TCR beta chain. Its antigen remains unidentified. From germline, CDR1 is SQVTM and CDR2 ANQGSEA. V lost 1 base, J lost 8 bases, and 14 bases lay in between. The CDR3 length is 13 residues. The sample comes from a study of T cells in narcolepsy. The study's findings and limits: Reportedly, autoreactive clonotypes were serially detected in patients' blood but not controls'. HCRT-specific and TRIB2-specific autoreactive clonotypes appeared among same-patient CSF and blood CD4+ clonotypes.

Some clones are missing from TCRdb's copy, which holds only in-frame ones; the method was immunoSEQ multiplex PCR. The table lists fewer than 15,000 clones, 85% to 90% of them singletons. The J gene is TRBJ1-2, the V gene TRBV29-1; maybe TRBD1 (6 bases). The source material was CD45RA- memory CD4+ T cells from PBMCs. This receptor was obtained from a human donor with narcolepsy. CDR3 nucleotide sequence: TGCAGCGTTGAAGCTGGGGGCGAAGTCGGCTACACCTTC. Protein sequence: CSVEAGGEVGYTF. The variable domain in full, completed from reference TRBV29-1 and TRBJ1-2, reads SAVISQKPSRDICQRGTSLTIQCQVDSQVTMMFWYRQQPGQSLTLIATANQGSEATYESGFVIDKFPISRPNLTFSTLTVSNMSPEDSSIYLCSVEAGGEVGYTFGSGTRLTVV.